One sample yielded the 25 T cell receptor beta chains listed below, sequenced in a study of spatial heterogeneity in lung cancer. TCRdb fed the 5' RACE reads into MiXCR, producing one record per CDR3 protein. Here the sample spans about 100,000 distinct CDR3 sequences, roughly a fifth being singletons. Time point described: blood at routine non-recurrence follow-up after resection. Sequences were derived from PBMCs, sampled at follow-up. These receptors were taken from a male donor with early-stage non-small cell lung cancer.

This clonotype was counted between two and nine times. This rearrangement joins TRBV7-9 to TRBJ1-1; D unclear. With 5 bases removed from V and 1 base from J, the gap between germline ends came to 8 bases. Germline CDR1 and CDR2: SEHNR and FQNEAQ (reference sequence). The CDR3 is made up of 13 amino acids. The CDR3, as DNA: TGTGCCAGCAGCAAGACTGAGAACACTGAAGCTTTCTTT. Protein sequence: CASSKTENTEAFF. Looking up the rest from reference TRBV7-9 and TRBJ1-1 gives the full variable domain: DTGVSQNPRHKITKRGQNVTFRCDPISEHNRLYWYRQTLGQGPEFLTYFQNEAQLEKSRLLSDRFSAERPKGSFSTLEIQRTEQGDSAMYLCASSKTENTEAFFGQGTRLTVV.

This sequence joins TRBV25-1 and TRBJ2-3, with TRBD1 as a possible D gene (6 bases). V lost 6 bases to trimming and J lost 0 bases, with 13 bases between them. The CDR3 loop spans 15 amino acids. The germline V gene encodes CDR1 MGHDK and CDR2 SYGVNS. CDR3 DNA sequence: TGTGCCAGCAGCGAACAGGGCACTAGCACAGATACGCAGTATTTT. The encoded protein is CASSEQGTSTDTQYF. Variable domain in full (rest from reference TRBV25-1 and TRBJ2-3): EADIYQTPRYLVIGTGKKITLECSQTMGHDKMYWYQQDPGMELHLIHYSYGVNSTEKGDLSSESTVSRIRTEHFPLTLESARPSHTSQYLCASSEQGTSTDTQYFGPGTRLTVL.

Only a few counts were recorded for this clonotype. J is TRBJ2-1 and V is TRBV10-2; the match to TRBD2 covers 9 bases. This CDR3 has 16 amino acids. Germline lookup yields CDR1 WSHSY and CDR2 SAAADI. V dropped 7 bases and J dropped 6; count of bases not matched to a gene: 13. The CDR3 loop is CASKRTSANDPNEQFF. The DNA of the CDR3 is TGCGCCAGCAAGAGGACTAGCGCAAACGACCCCAATGAGCAGTTCTTC.

This clonotype was counted ten times or more. This chain connects TRBV20-1 to TRBJ2-3; D may be TRBD2 (6 bases). Per germline, CDR1 DFQATT and CDR2 SNEGSKA (reference sequence). The CDR3 consists of 14 residues. V was cut by 0 bases and J by 9 bases, with 16 bases left in between. The CDR3 spells CSARDRGGMGTQYF. The CDR3 DNA reads as TGCAGTGCTAGAGATAGAGGAGGGATGGGGACGCAGTATTTT.

The rearrangement joins TRBV7-2 to TRBJ2-5; D is perhaps TRBD1 (5 bases). Between the trimmed V and J ends, which lost 0 bases and 2 bases, there was a span of 16 bases. The CDR3 extends over 17 amino acids. The V gene's germline CDR1 is SGHTA and CDR2 FQGNSA. CDR3 DNA: TGTGCCAGCAGCTTAGCGCTATTCAGGGTGGAACAAGAGACCCAGTACTTC. It yields the protein CASSLALFRVEQETQYF.

The chain uses TRBV19 and TRBJ2-7; D unresolved. The CDR3 runs 14 residues. Germline V CDR1 and CDR2: LNHDA, SQIVND (reference sequence). V was cut by 0 bases and J by 2 bases, with 8 bases left in between. CDR3 coding DNA: TGTGCCAGTAGTATAGACCTTGGCCCCTACGAGCAGTACTTC. This codes for CASSIDLGPYEQYF.

This clonotype has at least ten counts. The rearrangement uses TRBV7-3 and TRBJ2-5; D is undetermined. The V end lost 5 bases, the J end lost 2 bases, and 15 bases lay between the germline ends. Per the germline V gene, CDR1 is SGHTA and CDR2 is FQGTGA. This CDR3 has 15 amino acids. The CDR3 DNA reads as TGTGCCAGCAGCCCCCGGAGAGGTACACAAGAGACCCAGTACTTC. Protein: CASSPRRGTQETQYF. Supplemented by reference TRBV7-3 and TRBJ2-5, the full variable domain reads GAGVSQTPSNKVTEKGKYVELRCDPISGHTALYWYRQSLGQGPEFLIYFQGTGAADDSGLPNDRFFAVRPEGSVSTLKIQRTERGDSAVYLCASSPRRGTQETQYFGPGTRLLVL.

This clonotype was seen ten or more times. This chain joins TRBV29-1 and TRBJ2-3, with D possibly matching TRBD1 (5 bases). Germline assignment: CDR1 SQVTM and CDR2 ANQGSEA. The CDR3 consists of 12 residues. V lost 3 bases, J lost 4 bases, and 8 bases lay in between. CDR3 sequence (DNA): TGCAGCGTTGAGGGGCCAGCAGATACGCAGTATTTT. It codes for CSVEGPADTQYF.

The chain recombines TRBV6-1 with TRBJ1-5; TRBD1 matches at 7 bases. V gave up 4 bases and J gave up 1 base; unmatched junction bases: 4. Germline V gives CDR1 MNHNS, CDR2 SASEGT. This CDR3 is built from 15 residues. The CDR3 reads CASSAMTGSNQPQHF. The CDR3 nucleotides are TGTGCCAGCAGTGCAATGACAGGGAGCAATCAGCCCCAGCATTTT.

This chain links TRBV11-1 with TRBJ2-2; possible D gene TRBD2, 6 bases. The V end was cut by 3 bases, the J end by 6 bases, with 20 bases between. The germline V gene has CDR1 SGHAT and CDR2 FQDESV (reference sequence). The CDR3 is 17 residues long. CDR3 nucleotides: TGTGCCAGCAGCTTTCACCCGGGACTCCGAAGGGCCGGGGAGCTGTTTTTT. Translated: CASSFHPGLRRAGELFF.

In its sample, this clonotype is medium-sized. CDR3 residues: CASSQEARVSTLHF. The CDR3 nucleotides are TGTGCCAGCAGCCAAGAGGCCAGGGTCAGCACCCTCCACTTT. This rearrangement joins TRBV3-1 to TRBJ1-6; possibly TRBD1 for D (5 bases). The V and J ends lost 0 bases and 14 bases respectively, with 14 bases between them. CDR1 is LGHDT, CDR2 YNNKEL, per germline (reference sequence). This CDR3 is built from 14 residues.

This clonotype was seen a handful of times. The chain joins TRBV28 to TRBJ2-3; either TRBD1 or TRBD2 may fit D (5 bases each). The CDR3 totals 15 residues. V was shortened by 3 bases and J by 5 bases, with 15 bases between the two germline ends. Per the germline V gene, CDR1 is MDHEN and CDR2 is SYDVKM. The CDR3 DNA reads TGTGCCAGCAGTTTCCGGGACGGGCTTGGAGATACGCAGTATTTT. Translating gives CASSFRDGLGDTQYF.

This clonotype was counted only a few times. CDR3 nucleotide sequence: TGCAGTGCTAGATCCCCGGGACAAAGAAAAGAGACCCAGTACTTC. Translating it yields CSARSPGQRKETQYF. The rearrangement links TRBV20-1 to TRBJ2-5; possible D gene TRBD1, 6 bases. This CDR3 region has 15 residues. V lost 2 bases, J lost 3 bases, and 16 bases lay in between. Germline V CDR1 and CDR2: DFQATT, SNEGSKA (reference sequence).

Concerning this clonotype itself: A junction end diverges from the germline sequence, so it may reflect a read error. V gene TRBV20-1 combines with J gene TRBJ2-7; D may be TRBD2 (5 bases). Per the germline V gene, CDR1 is DFQATT and CDR2 is SNEGSKA (reference sequence). The CDR3 is 15 residues long. DNA for the CDR3: TGCAGTGCTTACCCCTTTATGGGGAGCGACTACGAGCAGCACTTC. This sequence encodes CSAYPFMGSDYEQHF.

This clonotype occurred a few times. The chain couples TRBV20-1 to TRBJ2-5, with 14 positions matching TRBD2. J lost 6 bases, V lost 5 bases, and 5 bases had no gene match. The CDR3 consists of 14 residues. From germline, CDR1 is DFQATT and CDR2 SNEGSKA (reference sequence). The chain's CDR3 is CSALGLAGEKTQYF. In DNA form, the CDR3 reads TGCAGTGCTCTGGGACTAGCGGGAGAAAAGACCCAGTACTTC.

The table lists this clonotype with many counts. The chain has TRBV20-1 and TRBJ1-2, with 9 bases fitting TRBD1. Germline CDR1 and CDR2: DFQATT and SNEGSKA (reference sequence). This CDR3 is 14 amino acids long. V lost 3 bases, J lost 6 bases, and 8 bases stayed unmatched. Here the CDR3 DNA reads TGCAGTGCTAGCCGGACAGGGGTTGGCGATGGCTACACCTTC. It encodes CSASRTGVGDGYTF.

The chain uses TRBV5-5 and TRBJ2-5; TRBD1 might be the D (6 bases). Trimming shortened V by 0 bases and J by 5 bases, and 14 bases separated the two germline ends. Germline V lookup: CDR1 SGHKS, CDR2 YYEKEE (reference sequence). There are 15 residues in the CDR3. CDR3 sequence: CASSLATGLQETQYF. CDR3 bases: TGTGCCAGCAGCTTGGCAACAGGGCTGCAGGAGACCCAGTACTTC.

The chain combines TRBV6-5 with TRBJ1-6; D is perhaps TRBD1 (6 bases). The CDR3 has 14 amino acids. CDR1 is MNHEY and CDR2 is SVGAGI in the germline V gene. V lost 5 bases, J lost 9 bases, and 14 bases lay in between. The CDR3 reads CASSNTRGSSPLHF. In DNA form, the CDR3 reads TGTGCCAGCAGTAATACCAGGGGTAGTTCACCCCTCCACTTT.

In its sample, this clonotype was seen a few times. This sequence joins TRBV24-1 and TRBJ2-2; 11 bases match TRBD2. CDR1 is KGHDR and CDR2 is SFDVKD in the germline V gene. This CDR3 spans 18 amino acids. Trimming removed 2 bases from V and 6 bases from J; junction bases left unmatched: 10. CDR3 protein: CATSDSPRLAGGSGELFF. CDR3 nucleotides: TGTGCCACCAGTGATTCCCCCCGGCTAGCGGGAGGTTCCGGGGAGCTGTTTTTT.

This chain uses TRBV6-1 with TRBJ2-3, with 12 bases aligning to TRBD2. This CDR3 is built from 18 residues. The V gene end was trimmed by 7 bases and the J gene end by 6 bases; junction bases not matched to a gene: 17. The germline V gene encodes CDR1 MNHNS and CDR2 SASEGT. The DNA of the CDR3 is TGTGCCAGCACCCGAACCAGGACTAGCGGGACCTCGGGGGATACGCAGTATTTT. Protein: CASTRTRTSGTSGDTQYF.

In its sample, this clonotype was seen many times. The chain joins TRBV18 to TRBJ2-7, with 10 nucleotides matching TRBD1. The V segment lost 3 bases and the J segment 4 bases; nucleotides outside the gene matches: 3. The length of the CDR3 is 14 residues. CDR1 is KGHSH, CDR2 LQKENI, per germline. The CDR3 sequence: CASSPDRGRYEQYF. DNA of the CDR3: TGTGCCAGCTCACCGGACAGGGGGAGGTACGAGCAGTACTTC.

This clonotype has more than one count but fewer than ten. The V call is TRBV7-9, the J call TRBJ1-6, with D possibly matching TRBD1 (6 bases). Germline lookup yields CDR1 SEHNR and CDR2 FQNEAQ (reference sequence). Trimming cost V 6 bases and J 6 bases, with 12 bases left between them. The CDR3 loop spans 14 amino acids. The CDR3: CASRGHSINSPLHF. The CDR3 DNA is TGTGCCAGCAGGGGACATTCTATTAATTCACCCCTCCACTTT.

This clonotype was seen more than once but under ten times. The rearrangement joins TRBV2 to TRBJ2-1; TRBD1 or TRBD2 may be the D gene (5 bases each). V was pared by 2 bases and J by 2 bases, with 10 bases between. CDR1 and CDR2 (germline): SNHLY, FYNNEI. This CDR3 has 15 residues. CDR3 amino acids: CASSENGAAYNEQFF. The CDR3 DNA reads as TGTGCCAGCAGTGAAAACGGGGCCGCCTACAATGAGCAGTTCTTC. Using reference TRBV2 and TRBJ2-1 for the parts outside the CDR3, the full variable domain is EPEVTQTPSHQVTQMGQEVILRCVPISNHLYFYWYRQILGQKVEFLVSFYNNEISEKSEIFDDQFSVERPDGSNFTLKIRSTKLEDSAMYFCASSENGAAYNEQFFGPGTRLTVL.

The rearrangement links TRBV4-2 to TRBJ1-2; D is unresolved. Trimming left V 3 bases short and J 0 bases short, with 17 bases between. From germline, CDR1 is LGHNA and CDR2 YNFKEQ. CDR3 length: 17 amino acids. The CDR3, as DNA: TGTGCCAGCAGCCAGGGAACATTAAGAGAATCTAACTATGGCTACACCTTC. The encoded protein is CASSQGTLRESNYGYTF.

The genes are TRBV3-1 and TRBJ2-1; 7 bases align to TRBD2. With 6 bases clipped from V and 4 bases from J, the junction kept 6 bases outside the gene matches. The CDR3 spans 14 residues. Germline V lookup: CDR1 LGHDT, CDR2 YNNKEL (reference sequence). The CDR3 region has the DNA TGTGCCAGCAGGGCTAGCGGAGGGTACAATGAGCAGTTCTTC. The encoded protein is CASRASGGYNEQFF.